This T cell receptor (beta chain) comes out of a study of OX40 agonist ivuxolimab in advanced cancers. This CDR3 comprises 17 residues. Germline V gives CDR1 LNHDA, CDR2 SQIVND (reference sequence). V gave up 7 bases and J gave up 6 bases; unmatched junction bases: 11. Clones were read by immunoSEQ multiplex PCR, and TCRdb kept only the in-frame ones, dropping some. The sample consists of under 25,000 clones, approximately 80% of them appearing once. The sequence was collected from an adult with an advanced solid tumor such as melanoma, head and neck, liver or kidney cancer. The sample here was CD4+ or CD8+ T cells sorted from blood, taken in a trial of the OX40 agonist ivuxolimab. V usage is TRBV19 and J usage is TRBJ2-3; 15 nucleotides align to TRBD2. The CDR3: CASTSSIGTSGRDTQYF. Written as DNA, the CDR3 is TGTGCCAGTACCTCCTCCATCGGGACTAGCGGGAGGGATACGCAGTATTTT.